This T cell receptor (beta chain) emerged from a study of cytomegalovirus exposure and HLA in healthy donors. Regarding the study as a whole: There were several of the most significant clusters that appeared linked to common viral pathogens in a later analysis. In vitro assays verified that three CMV-associated chains recognized CMV antigens specifically. A later analysis showed TCR association rates differing by HLA locus, peaking at DRB1 and lowest at HLA-C. Reportedly, a later analysis found an Asian-associated ancestry cluster had fewer N-insertions than the approximately 670-donor mean.

Notes on this clone: The antigen is undetermined.

The CDR3 is made up of 14 amino acids. Germline lookup yields CDR1 SGHNT and CDR2 YENEEA. Trimming removed 5 bases at V and 5 bases at J, with 16 bases between. Primers for the PCR totalled 60 Vbeta and 13 Jbeta. The table came from immunoSEQ multiplex PCR; TCRdb's copy has only in-frame clones and leaves some out. The sample holds about 200,000 clones, almost 80% seen once. This chain connects TRBV11-3 to TRBJ2-7; D not resolved. The source material was PBMCs. This TCR was recovered from a male donor in good health and CMV-seronegative. CDR3 in amino acids: CASSPSTGPNEQYF. The CDR3, as DNA: TGTGCCAGCAGCCCCAGCACGGGTCCCAACGAGCAGTACTTC.